These T cell receptor beta chains were read from a single sample in a study of cytomegalovirus exposure and HLA in healthy donors. Sequencing was performed with immunoSEQ multiplex PCR; in TCRdb, only in-frame clones are kept and a portion is missing. The sample consists of 110,000 to 150,000 clones, around 80% of them appearing once. Sample: PBMCs. The receptors shown here come from a boy between 2 and 10 years old in good health and CMV-seronegative. The CDR3 runs from the conserved cysteine through the conserved F or W.

v_gene	j_gene	CDR3aa
TRBV5-1	TRBJ2-7	CASSLMTPQGEQYF
TRBV2	TRBJ2-2	CASRMTPKTGGTGELFF
TRBV27	TRBJ2-7	CASARTPGYEQYF
TRBV7-9	TRBJ2-5	CASSLGLAGTKTQYF
TRBV5-1	TRBJ2-7	CASSLGAGGNYEQYF
TRBV28	TRBJ2-3	CASINFPGLITDTQYF
TRBV6-1	TRBJ2-7	CASRDRRIYEQYF
TRBV4-2	TRBJ2-5	CASSQLTLRGETQYF
TRBV18	TRBJ1-1	CASSPGSEAFF
TRBV5-4	TRBJ2-1	CASDRGPTSYNEQFF
TRBV5-1	TRBJ2-7	CASSSLANYEQYF
TRBV28	TRBJ2-7	CASSRTGTSGSQYF
TRBV7-9	TRBJ1-6	CASSLSGRGSPLHF
TRBV25-1	TRBJ1-5	CASSEDSPDQPQHF
TRBV6-1	TRBJ1-4	CASSELVGATNEKLFF
TRBV5-6	TRBJ2-3	CASTHRSFSYTDTQYF
TRBV10-3	TRBJ1-5	CAIRPGQGSNQPQHF
TRBV10-3	TRBJ2-1	CAITSGNYNEQFF
TRBV27	TRBJ2-7	CASSPELAADEQYF
TRBV7-9	TRBJ2-7	CASSPRRADRSSYF
TRBV6-5	-	CASSSDLQGYEQYF
TRBV27	TRBJ2-7	CASSFLRGVPGQGAYEQYF
TRBV7-3	TRBJ2-1	CASSQWEASTYNEQFF
TRBV4-1	TRBJ1-2	CASSRTFPTGSGYTF
TRBV5-4	TRBJ1-2	CASSLADGDYGYTF
TRBV4-3	TRBJ2-7	CASFFKQKAAYEQYF
TRBV14	TRBJ2-7	CASSQASLAGGSYEQYF
TRBV6-1	TRBJ1-3	CASSELGKGTRSASGNTIYF
TRBV11-3	TRBJ2-7	CASRRRQGISYEQYF
TRBV15	TRBJ2-7	CATSRDSGYEQYF
TRBV7-2	TRBJ2-7	CASSVEGTVYEQYF
TRBV27	TRBJ2-1	CASSLGARYNEQFF
TRBV29-1	TRBJ2-3	CSAKTGTDTQYF
TRBV29-1	TRBJ2-4	CSVEAAGGPNIQYF
TRBV5-1	TRBJ2-7	CASSLVGQIINEQYF
TRBV2	TRBJ1-6	CAGGQAGNSPLHF
TRBV18	TRBJ1-3	CASSPGQGSGNTIYF
TRBV6-5	TRBJ2-5	CASGQFLRETQYF
TRBV13	TRBJ2-1	CASSLGGLAGRNEQFF
TRBV6-5	TRBJ1-1	CASSRGSSVSEAFF
TRBV5-1	TRBJ2-1	CASSTGNEQFF
TRBV28	TRBJ2-7	CASRVHLNAGSSYEQYF
TRBV2	TRBJ1-4	CASRDQGAPDEKLFF
TRBV13	TRBJ2-7	CASSPGQGANEQYF
TRBV6-5	TRBJ2-1	CASTSGQGWYEQFF
TRBV10-3	TRBJ1-6	CAISAQGENSPLHF
TRBV5-6	TRBJ1-2	CASSTGQSTYGYTF
TRBV6-4	TRBJ2-3	CASSETSGRADTQYF
TRBV27	TRBJ2-3	CASSPLPTTDTQYF
TRBV7-9	TRBJ1-5	CASSPRGGRGDTPQHF
TRBV4-1	TRBJ2-1	CASSQELGTSSYNEQFF
TRBV18	TRBJ1-1	CASSPPGGLVGTEAFF
TRBV25-1	TRBJ2-5	CASSEYIRWGLQETQYF